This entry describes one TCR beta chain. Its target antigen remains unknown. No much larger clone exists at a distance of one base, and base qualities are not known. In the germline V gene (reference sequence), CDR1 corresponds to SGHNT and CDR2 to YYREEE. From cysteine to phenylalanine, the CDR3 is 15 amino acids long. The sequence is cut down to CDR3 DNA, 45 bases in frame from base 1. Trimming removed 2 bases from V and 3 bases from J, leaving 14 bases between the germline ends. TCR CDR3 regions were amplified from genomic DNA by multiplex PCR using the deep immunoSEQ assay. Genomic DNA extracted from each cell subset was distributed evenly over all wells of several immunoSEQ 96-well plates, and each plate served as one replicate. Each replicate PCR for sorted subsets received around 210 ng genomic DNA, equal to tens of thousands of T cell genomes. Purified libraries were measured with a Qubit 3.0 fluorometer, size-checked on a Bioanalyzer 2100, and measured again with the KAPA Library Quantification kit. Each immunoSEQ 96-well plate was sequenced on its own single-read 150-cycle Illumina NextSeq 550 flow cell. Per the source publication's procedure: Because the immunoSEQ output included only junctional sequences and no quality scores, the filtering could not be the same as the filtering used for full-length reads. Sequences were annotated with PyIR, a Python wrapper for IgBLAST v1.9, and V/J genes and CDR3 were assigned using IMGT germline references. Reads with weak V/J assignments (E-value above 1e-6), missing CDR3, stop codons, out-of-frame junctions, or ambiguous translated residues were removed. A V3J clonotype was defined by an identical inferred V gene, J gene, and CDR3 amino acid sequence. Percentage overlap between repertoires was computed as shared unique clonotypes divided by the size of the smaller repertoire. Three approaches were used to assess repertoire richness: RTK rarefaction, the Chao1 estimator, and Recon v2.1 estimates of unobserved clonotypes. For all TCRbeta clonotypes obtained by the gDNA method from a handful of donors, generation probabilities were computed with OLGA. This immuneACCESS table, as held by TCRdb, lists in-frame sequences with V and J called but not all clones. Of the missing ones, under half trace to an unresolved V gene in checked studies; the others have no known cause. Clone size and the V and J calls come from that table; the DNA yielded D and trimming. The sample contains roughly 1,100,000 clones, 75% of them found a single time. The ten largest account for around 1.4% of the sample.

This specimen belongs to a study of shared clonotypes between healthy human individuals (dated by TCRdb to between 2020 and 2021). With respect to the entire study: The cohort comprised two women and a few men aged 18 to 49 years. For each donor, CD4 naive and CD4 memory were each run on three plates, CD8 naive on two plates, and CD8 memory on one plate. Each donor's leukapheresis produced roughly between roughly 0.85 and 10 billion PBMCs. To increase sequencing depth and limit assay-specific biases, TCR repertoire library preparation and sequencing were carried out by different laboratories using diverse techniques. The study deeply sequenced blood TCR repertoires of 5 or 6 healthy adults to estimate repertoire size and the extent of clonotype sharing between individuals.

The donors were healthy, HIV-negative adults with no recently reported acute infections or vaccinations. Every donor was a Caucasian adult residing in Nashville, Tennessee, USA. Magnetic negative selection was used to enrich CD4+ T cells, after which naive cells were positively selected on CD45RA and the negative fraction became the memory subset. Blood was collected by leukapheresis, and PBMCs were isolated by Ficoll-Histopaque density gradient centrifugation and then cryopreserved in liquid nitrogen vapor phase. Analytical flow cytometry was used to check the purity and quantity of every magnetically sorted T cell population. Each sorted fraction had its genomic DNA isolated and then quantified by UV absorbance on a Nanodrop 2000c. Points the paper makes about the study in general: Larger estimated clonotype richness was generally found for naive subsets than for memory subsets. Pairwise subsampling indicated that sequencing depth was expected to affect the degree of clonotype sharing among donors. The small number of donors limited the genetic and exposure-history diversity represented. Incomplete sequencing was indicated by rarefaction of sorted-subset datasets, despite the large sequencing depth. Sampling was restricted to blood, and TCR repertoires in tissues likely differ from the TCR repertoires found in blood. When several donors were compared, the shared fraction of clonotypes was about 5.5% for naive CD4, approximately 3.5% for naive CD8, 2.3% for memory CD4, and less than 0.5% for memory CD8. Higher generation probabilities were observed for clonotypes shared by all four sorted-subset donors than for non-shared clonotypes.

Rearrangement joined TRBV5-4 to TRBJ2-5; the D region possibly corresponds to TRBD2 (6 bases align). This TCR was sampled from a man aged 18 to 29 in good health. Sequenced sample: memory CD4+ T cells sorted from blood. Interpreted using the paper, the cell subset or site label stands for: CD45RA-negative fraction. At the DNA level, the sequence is TGTGCCAGCAGCTTATCCGGGGGAGGCGAAGAGACCCAGTACTTC. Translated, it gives CASSLSGGGEETQYF. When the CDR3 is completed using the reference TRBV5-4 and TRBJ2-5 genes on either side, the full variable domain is ETGVTQSPTHLIKTRGQQVTLRCSSQSGHNTVSWYQQALGQGPQFIFQYYREEENGRGNFPPRFSGLQFPNYSSELNVNALELDDSALYLCASSLSGGGEETQYFGPGTRLLVL.